The source of this T cell receptor beta chain is a study of blood T cell repertoires in COVID-19. On the study more broadly: COVID-19 samples from acute and convalescent phases originated in the United States, Italy and Spain. In each case, the material was cDNA or gDNA derived from T cells, B-cell-depleted T cells, or PBMCs.

J gave up 2 bases and V 6 bases, and 13 bases lay outside the gene matches. The CDR3 runs to 17 residues. Germline-derived CDR1 and CDR2 are ENHRY and SYGVKD. Authors' analysis steps: Nucleated cell number was recorded as an estimate derived from reference gene primer amplification. TCRdb's table, derived via immunoSEQ multiplex PCR, lists solely in-frame clones and lacks some. V, J and clone size reflect that table, while D and trimming were determined from the DNA. Here the sample spans about 150,000 clones, roughly four fifths being singletons. The source of this sequence is a woman aged 55-69 years with acute or convalescent COVID-19. The chain is built from TRBV10-3 and TRBJ2-5; 9 positions agree with TRBD1. Sequenced sample: peripheral blood. The CDR3 is CAISFGQGRSWQETQYF. The CDR3 nucleotides are TGTGCCATCAGCTTCGGACAGGGGAGGTCGTGGCAAGAGACCCAGTACTTC.